The 4 T cell receptor beta chains in this list originate from one sample, sequenced in a study of blood T cell repertoires in COVID-19. Sequenced by immunoSEQ multiplex PCR; TCRdb stores in-frame clones only, minus some. The sample has around 300,000 clones, more than 70% seen once. The sequenced sample consisted of peripheral blood. The receptor source for this set is a man aged 30-40 years with active or convalescent COVID-19.

CDR3: CASSQVAGPNEKLFF. The CDR3 DNA is TGTGCCAGCAGCCAAGTAGCGGGGCCGAATGAAAAACTGTTTTTT. The V gene is TRBV4-2, the J gene TRBJ1-4; possible D gene TRBD1, 5 bases. V was cut by 1 base and J by 5 bases, with 11 bases left in between. The CDR3 sequence is 15 residues long. Germline CDR1 and CDR2: LGHNA and YNFKEQ.

J is TRBJ1-2 and V is TRBV6-5, with 9 positions matching TRBD1. V lost 8 bases to trimming and J lost 4 bases; unmatched junction nucleotides: 11. Germline lookup yields CDR1 MNHEY and CDR2 SVGAGI. This CDR3 has 15 amino acids. The CDR3 region has the DNA TGTGCCAGCCTGTATGGACAGGGGACATCCTATGGCTACACCTTC. This translates into CASLYGQGTSYGYTF.

The genes are TRBV6-5 and TRBJ1-1; D is ambiguous. The CDR3 loop spans 13 amino acids. CDR1 is MNHEY and CDR2 is SVGAGI in the germline V gene. V shed 6 bases and J shed 2 bases, with 10 bases lying between them. The CDR3 region has the DNA TGTGCCAGCAGGCCGGGAGGAAACACTGAAGCTTTCTTT. This encodes CASRPGGNTEAFF.

This rearrangement joins TRBV24-1 to TRBJ2-1; D gene unclear. Trimming cost V 4 bases and J 6 bases, with 9 bases left between them. Germline CDR1 and CDR2: KGHDR and SFDVKD. This CDR3 has 13 residues. DNA of the CDR3: TGTGCCACCAGTGACTCCGCCGGCAATGAGCAGTTCTTC. Amino acid sequence: CATSDSAGNEQFF.